These 30 T cell receptor beta chains came from one sample sequenced in a study of blood T cells in healthy people across ages. The second PCR ran about 6 to 12 cycles with a sample-barcoded 5' primer and J-beta primers. TCRdb reprocessed the 5' RACE reads with MiXCR, giving one entry per CDR3 protein. This sample has 650,000 to 800,000 distinct CDR3 sequences, with over 40% found just once. The sequencing input was blood. All receptors derive from a woman of 80 years or more in good health.

This sequence joins TRBV5-1 and TRBJ1-4; TRBD1 matches at 7 bases. Losses at the gene ends were 4 bases for V and 7 bases for J; bases not matched to a gene: 10. CDR1 and CDR2 from the germline V gene are SGHRS and YFSETQ. The CDR3 spans 15 residues. The CDR3 loop reads CASSLTRAGGEKLFF. CDR3 coding DNA: TGCGCCAGCAGCCTGACCAGGGCAGGGGGTGAAAAACTGTTTTTT.

The V call is TRBV29-1, the J call TRBJ2-7, with D maybe TRBD2 (5 bases). V was pared by 2 bases and J by 5 bases, with 7 bases between. Germline V gene sequence: CDR1 SQVTM, CDR2 ANQGSEA. This CDR3 has 11 residues. CDR3 loop: CSVELSDEQYF. CDR3 DNA: TGCAGCGTTGAACTTAGCGACGAGCAGTACTTC.

The table lists this clonotype with a few counts. V and J are TRBV7-9 and TRBJ2-1; maybe TRBD1 (5 bases). V was clipped by 3 bases and J by 7 bases, with 19 bases between them. Looked up from germline, CDR1 is SEHNR and CDR2 is FQNEAQ (reference sequence). The CDR3 loop spans 16 amino acids. The chain's CDR3 is CASSFGAQGLRNEQFF. In DNA, the CDR3 is TGTGCCAGCAGCTTTGGGGCGCAGGGTTTGCGGAATGAGCAGTTCTTC.

The chain is built from TRBV7-2 and TRBJ2-1; 7 bases are a match to TRBD2. CDR1 is SGHTA, CDR2 FQGNSA, per germline. The CDR3 covers 12 residues. Germline trimming cut 2 bases from V and 14 bases from J; bases unmatched to any gene: 6. The CDR3 reads CASSLWGGIKFF. The CDR3 nucleotides are TGTGCCAGCAGCTTATGGGGGGGTATTAAGTTCTTC.

This clonotype occurred many times. V and J are TRBV19 and TRBJ2-3, with TRBD2 identical over 9 bases. CDR1 is LNHDA, CDR2 SQIVND, per germline (reference sequence). This CDR3 is 16 amino acids long. Trimming took 5 bases from V and 5 from J; bases not matched to a gene: 11. The CDR3 nucleotides read TGTGCCAGTAGTGTGACCGGGACTAGCCGTGGAGATACGCAGTATTTT. It specifies CASSVTGTSRGDTQYF. The full variable domain, its missing parts supplied by reference TRBV19 and TRBJ2-3, is DGGITQSPKYLFRKEGQNVTLSCEQNLNHDAMYWYRQDPGQGLRLIYYSQIVNDFQKGDIAEGYSVSREKKESFPLTVTSAQKNPTAFYLCASSVTGTSRGDTQYFGPGTRLTVL.

This clonotype was observed many times. The J gene is TRBJ2-3, the V gene TRBV6-5; D possibly corresponds to TRBD1 (6 bases). Germline values: CDR1 MNHEY, CDR2 SVGAGI. The V end lost 2 bases, the J end lost 2 bases, and 14 bases lay between the germline ends. The CDR3 extends over 16 amino acids. The CDR3 nucleotides read TGTGCCAGCAGTTACGCCAGGGGCAGGGCCACAGATACGCAGTATTTT. This gives the protein CASSYARGRATDTQYF.

Note on this clonotype: A much larger clonotype is one base distant, so this may be a read error. This chain joins TRBV3-1 and TRBJ1-2; TRBD1 might be the D (5 bases). This CDR3 is 13 amino acids long. CDR1 and CDR2 from the germline V gene are LGHDT and YNNKEL (reference sequence). The CDR3 DNA is TGTGTCAGCAGCCAAGGGACCCTGAGGGGCTACACCTTC. It translates to CVSSQGTLRGYTF.

The chain recombines TRBV5-1 with TRBJ1-4; D perhaps matches TRBD1 (5 bases). CDR1 and CDR2 (germline): SGHRS, YFSETQ. V shed 3 bases and J shed 8 bases, with 11 bases lying between them. The CDR3 sequence is 13 residues long. The DNA of the CDR3 is TGCGCCAGCAGCTCGGGACGTGGAGAAAAACTGTTTTTT. Protein product: CASSSGRGEKLFF.

The V gene is TRBV5-1, the J gene TRBJ2-5; D is perhaps TRBD2 (5 bases). Trimming removed 7 bases from V and 5 bases from J, with 21 bases in between. Per germline, CDR1 SGHRS and CDR2 YFSETQ. The CDR3 sequence is 15 residues long. CDR3 nucleotide sequence: TGCGCCAGCTCCCGGGCCACCGGGGTCCATGAGACCCAGTACTTC. Translating it yields CASSRATGVHETQYF.

This clonotype has at least ten counts. This chain links TRBV20-1 with TRBJ2-2; TRBD2 matches 9 bases. Germline CDR1 and CDR2: DFQATT and SNEGSKA (reference sequence). V gave up 6 bases and J gave up 5 bases; unmatched junction bases: 4. This CDR3 is built from 13 residues. This CDR3 is CSAPGLATGELFF. In DNA, the CDR3 is TGCAGTGCCCCGGGACTAGCAACCGGGGAGCTGTTTTTT.

This clonotype has just one count. Germline is not matched at one junction end, which may reflect a read error. The chain employs TRBV6-5 and TRBJ2-7, with TRBD2 matching 8 bases. Germline loops: CDR1 MNHEY, CDR2 SVGAGI. CDR3 length equals 15 residues. CDR3 in amino acids: CASRDPGLGSYEQYF. CDR3 coding DNA: TGTGCTAGCAGGGACCCGGGACTAGGCTCCTACGAGCAGTACTTC.

V gene TRBV12-3 or TRBV12-4 combines with J gene TRBJ1-2; TRBD1 is a possible D gene (5 bases). With 5 bases removed from V and 3 bases from J, the gap between germline ends came to 10 bases. The CDR3 length is 13 residues. The chain's CDR3 is CASSPRVDYGYTF. The CDR3 nucleotides read TGTGCCAGCAGTCCCAGGGTAGACTATGGCTACACCTTC.

This clonotype was seen only a few times. The chain couples TRBV7-3 to TRBJ1-2, with D tentatively TRBD1 (5 bases). The CDR3 has 15 amino acids. Trimming pared 4 bases from V and 0 bases from J, leaving 12 bases between. Germline loops: CDR1 SGHTA, CDR2 FQGTGA. The CDR3 is CASSSRDGANYGYTF. The CDR3 DNA reads TGTGCCAGCAGCTCCCGGGACGGTGCTAACTATGGCTACACCTTC.

This clonotype was observed many times. The V and J genes are TRBV5-1 and TRBJ1-2; TRBD1 is a possible D gene (5 bases). Trimming shortened V by 2 bases and J by 1 base, and 12 bases separated the two germline ends. This CDR3 spans 15 amino acids. Germline loops: CDR1 SGHRS, CDR2 YFSETQ. The CDR3 sequence is CASSFDRVDNYGYTF. The CDR3, as DNA: TGCGCCAGCAGCTTCGACAGAGTTGATAACTATGGCTACACCTTC.

This chain joins TRBV7-2 and TRBJ2-3, with TRBD1 as a possible D gene (6 bases). The germline CDR1 and CDR2 sequences are SGHTA and FQGNSA. V was pared by 4 bases and J by 1 base, with 9 bases between. The CDR3 runs 14 residues. The CDR3 spells CASSSRQGTDTQYF. DNA of the CDR3: TGTGCCAGCAGCTCTCGACAGGGCACAGATACGCAGTATTTT.

This clonotype has at least ten counts. The V gene is TRBV13, the J gene TRBJ1-2; no reliable D call. This CDR3 contains 13 residues. V lost 5 bases to trimming and J lost 8 bases, with 15 bases between them. Germline V lookup: CDR1 PRHDT, CDR2 FYEKMQ (reference sequence). CDR3 bases: TGTGCCAGCAGCCCATCAGTAGCACGGGGCTACACCTTC. It is translated as CASSPSVARGYTF.

The chain has TRBV6-1 and TRBJ2-7, with a tentative D call TRBD2 (5 bases). The CDR3 totals 13 residues. Trimming stripped 1 base from V and 10 bases from J, with 14 bases between. Per the germline V gene, CDR1 is MNHNS and CDR2 is SASEGT. CDR3 nucleotide sequence: TGTGCCAGCAGTGAAGATCCGGGAAGTTCCCAGTACTTC. Amino acids: CASSEDPGSSQYF.

The CDR3 region has the DNA TGTGCCAGCAGCTCTAACAGGGGGGCCTACAATGAGCAGTTCTTC. Amino acids: CASSSNRGAYNEQFF. The gene calls are TRBV12-3 or TRBV12-4 and TRBJ2-1, with 8 bases matching TRBD1. V shed 6 bases, J shed 2 bases, and the junction held 6 bases outside the gene matches. CDR3 length: 15 amino acids.

In its sample, this clonotype was seen a few times. The chain recombines TRBV12-3 or TRBV12-4 with TRBJ1-5; TRBD1 agrees at 8 bases. With V trimmed by 2 bases and J by 7 bases, 10 bases remained unmatched. The CDR3 is 16 residues long. The CDR3 loop reads CASSLLMGQAWQPQHF. The DNA for the CDR3 is TGTGCCAGCAGTTTATTAATGGGACAGGCGTGGCAGCCCCAGCATTTT.

The chain couples TRBV12-3 or TRBV12-4 to TRBJ2-3; the D is unclear. V lost 5 bases and J 4 bases, leaving 10 bases between the germline ends. The CDR3 is made up of 13 amino acids. CDR3: CASSRQSADTQYF. The CDR3 DNA follows: TGTGCCAGCAGTAGACAAAGCGCAGATACGCAGTATTTT.

This clonotype was counted ten times or more. The chain has TRBV5-1 and TRBJ2-7; TRBD1 might be the D (6 bases). The CDR3 consists of 15 residues. Germline V gene lookup returns CDR1 SGHRS and CDR2 YFSETQ. V was trimmed by 0 bases and J by 0 bases, leaving 10 bases between them. The CDR3: CASSLVQGHSYEQYF. CDR3 bases: TGCGCCAGCAGCTTGGTGCAGGGGCACTCCTACGAGCAGTACTTC.

Concerning this clonotype itself: At one of its ends the junction is not consistent with the germline gene, which may arise from a read error. The CDR3 DNA sequence: TGTGCCGGCAGCTTAGTGGGACTAGGCGAGCAGTACTTC. This codes for CAGSLVGLGEQYF. The rearrangement uses TRBV7-8 and TRBJ2-7, with TRBD2 matching over 8 bases. Germline CDR1 SGHVS, CDR2 FQNEAQ. The CDR3 runs 13 residues.

In regard to this clonotype: A read error is possible here, since a much larger clone lies one base away. The gene calls are TRBV27 and TRBJ2-7; TRBD2 matches at 13 bases. Germline lookup yields CDR1 MNHEY and CDR2 SMNVEV (reference sequence). This CDR3 has 17 amino acids. The CDR3 DNA sequence: TGTACCAGCAGTTTATCGCGGACGGGACTAGCGGGGCTCGAGCAGTACTTC. Its protein product is CTSSLSRTGLAGLEQYF.

This clonotype was observed many times. The chain is built from TRBV7-9 and TRBJ1-2; D not certain. Germline V gene data show CDR1 as SEHNR and CDR2 as FQNEAQ (reference sequence). Trimming left V 5 bases short and J 0 bases short, with 10 bases between. The CDR3 has 14 residues. Here the CDR3 DNA reads TGTGCCAGCAGCCGTGTTGGAGCTAACTATGGCTACACCTTC. Its protein is CASSRVGANYGYTF.

The chain is built from TRBV6-2 or TRBV6-3 and TRBJ2-1; tentative D call: TRBD2 (5 bases). V was pared by 3 bases and J by 3 bases, with 18 bases between. CDR3 length equals 17 residues. Germline V lookup: CDR1 MNHEY, CDR2 SVGEGT. DNA of the CDR3: TGTGCCAGCAGTTATATTGAGCGGTCCTGGGACTACAATGAGCAGTTCTTC. Its protein product is CASSYIERSWDYNEQFF.

The gene calls are TRBV6-4 and TRBJ2-2; no clear D gene. With 6 bases removed from V and 7 bases from J, the gap between germline ends came to 9 bases. The germline gives CDR1 MRHNA, CDR2 SNTAGT. CDR3 length equals 12 residues. The CDR3 is CASSRIGGELFF. DNA for the CDR3: TGTGCCAGCAGCCGGATCGGCGGGGAGCTGTTTTTT.

A single count supports this clonotype. This rearrangement joins TRBV12-3 or TRBV12-4 to TRBJ2-1; D perhaps matches TRBD2 (6 bases). The germline V and J ends were trimmed by 5 bases and 0 bases, with 14 bases remaining between them. The length of the CDR3 is 16 residues. CDR3 nucleotides: TGTGCCAGCAGTCCCGTAGCGGAAAGCTCCTACAATGAGCAGTTCTTC. Amino acid sequence: CASSPVAESSYNEQFF.

This clonotype was observed at least ten times. The chain couples TRBV6-1 to TRBJ2-3; 12 bases are shared with TRBD1. Germline loops: CDR1 MNHNS, CDR2 SASEGT. The CDR3 spans 17 residues. Trimming took 6 bases from V and 1 from J; bases not matched to a gene: 8. For the CDR3, the DNA is TGTGCCAGCAGCCTCCGGGACAGGGGGCTTGGCACAGATACGCAGTATTTT. This sequence encodes CASSLRDRGLGTDTQYF.

The genes are TRBV20-1 and TRBJ2-3; TRBD2 aligns across 11 bases. CDR3 length: 16 amino acids. Germline CDR1 DFQATT, CDR2 SNEGSKA (reference sequence). The junction had 6 bases not matched to a gene; V was cut back by 2 bases and J by 2 bases. DNA of the CDR3: TGCAGTGCTAGAAAATTAGCGGGGGGGACCACAGATACGCAGTATTTT. This sequence encodes CSARKLAGGTTDTQYF.

This clonotype was counted ten times or more. This rearrangement joins TRBV20-1 to TRBJ1-5, with D perhaps matching TRBD1 (6 bases). Trimming shortened V by 1 base and J by 5 bases, and 9 bases separated the two germline ends. Germline CDR1 and CDR2: DFQATT and SNEGSKA (reference sequence). The CDR3 has 13 amino acids. The CDR3 protein is CSARGQEHQPQHF. The CDR3 DNA reads as TGCAGTGCTAGAGGACAGGAGCATCAGCCCCAGCATTTT.